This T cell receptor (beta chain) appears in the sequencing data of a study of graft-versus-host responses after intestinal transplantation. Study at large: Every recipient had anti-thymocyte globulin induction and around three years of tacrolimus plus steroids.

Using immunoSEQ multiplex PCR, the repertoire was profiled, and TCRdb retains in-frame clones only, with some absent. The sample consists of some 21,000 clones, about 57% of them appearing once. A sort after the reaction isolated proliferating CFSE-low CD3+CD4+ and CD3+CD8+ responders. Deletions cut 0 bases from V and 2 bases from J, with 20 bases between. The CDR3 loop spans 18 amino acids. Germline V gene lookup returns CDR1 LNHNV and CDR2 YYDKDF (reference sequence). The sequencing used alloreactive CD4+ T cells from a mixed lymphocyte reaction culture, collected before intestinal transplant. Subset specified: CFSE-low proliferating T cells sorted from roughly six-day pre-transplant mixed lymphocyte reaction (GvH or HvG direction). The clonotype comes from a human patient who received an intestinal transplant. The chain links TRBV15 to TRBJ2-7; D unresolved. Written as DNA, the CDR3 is TGTGCCACCAGCAGAGACCTTTCTACTGACACCGTTACCTACGAGCAGTACTTC. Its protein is CATSRDLSTDTVTYEQYF.